Given below is one TCR beta chain in context. It lacks a known antigen. No base quality values were provided; no much bigger clone lies one nucleotide off. The immunoSEQ Assay, a bias-controlled multiplex PCR, was used to amplify TCRbeta CDR3 regions from genomic DNA. The authors' pipeline ran thus. Nucleated cell counts per sample were estimated from amplification of reference gene primers within the assay. To quantify the absolute abundance of each unique TCRbeta CDR3 rearrangement, sequence reads were collapsed and filtered. For each sample, productive Simpson clonality was calculated as the square root of Simpson's diversity index over productive rearrangements. TCRdb re-hosts the immuneACCESS table, in-frame sequences only. Its copies lack some clones; in the studies checked, an unresolved V gene accounts for under half of them, and the cause for the rest is not known. The V and J calls and the clone size are those of that table, but D and trimming were determined from the DNA. In this sample the table shows a few hundred thousand clones, more than 70% of which occur a single time. The ten top clones hold around 1.6% of the sample.

The data stem from a study of blood T cell repertoires in COVID-19 (dated by TCRdb to 2019 to 2021). Describing the broader study: Samples from collaborators originated in the United States, Italy and Spain and spanned both the acute and convalescent phases of COVID-19. The samples were drawn from the first 160 participants of the ongoing ImmuneRACE study and from more than 1,000 subjects provided by 6 global collaborators. HLA class I and class II types, where available, came from metadata supplied by the sample provider rather than from assay-based typing. The prospective study material was composed of cDNA or gDNA derived from T cells, B-cell-depleted T cells, or PBMCs. The sample metadata nearly always contained a de-identified subject ID, COVID-19 status, age in years and sex. The dataset comprised deeply sampled blood TCRbeta repertoires from subjects exposed to, actively infected with, or recovered from COVID-19. The repertoires were released in a freely available public database intended as a resource for research on the immune response to SARS-CoV-2.

Each collaborating institution followed its own protocols to collect whole blood in K2EDTA tubes. For TCRbeta analysis, collaborator samples were shipped as frozen whole blood, as isolated PBMCs, or as DNA extracted from either sample type. What the study reported, not specific to this receptor: The quantity of clinical and demographic metadata differed by source and by participant and was supplied without curation.

The V and J ends are trimmed by 0 bases and 8 bases, leaving 5 bases between them. The CDR3 runs 13 amino acids, cysteine and phenylalanine included. Of all the DNA, just the CDR3 is kept, 39 bases in frame from base 1. CDR1 is given as MNHEY and CDR2 as SVGAGI, both from the germline V gene. The TCR comes from a woman aged 45-65 years with acute or convalescent COVID-19. The chain couples TRBV6-5 to TRBJ1-6; possibly the D gene is TRBD1, per 5 matching bases. Sample: peripheral blood. The CDR3 protein: CASSYSGDSPLHF. DNA sequence: TGTGCCAGCAGTTACTCAGGGGATTCACCCCTCCACTTT.